These 7 T cell receptor beta chains originate from one sample sequenced in a study of molecular identifiers for immune sequencing clone quantification (dated by TCRdb to the late 2010s). Receptor amplification or capture employed PCR. The sample was run on a NextSeq 500. TCRdb reworked the public reads: Q25 trimming with fastp, MiXCR clone assembly, productive beta chains retained. For every CDR3 protein sequence, its rows merge into one entry that carries the most common genes and DNA. This sample gives about 510,000 distinct CDR3 sequences in total; less than 30% of them show up just once. The top ten clonotypes cover about 0.75% of the sample. The sample consisted of naive CD8+ T cells from blood, with Jurkat cell RNA spiked in. The sample's cell subset or site label, decoded: FACS-sorted CD8+CD4-CCR7+CD45RA+ naive T cells. The receptors stem from a human donor in good health. Some libraries in this study had Jurkat cell RNA spiked in.

This clonotype occurred a few times. This chain links TRBV20-1 with TRBJ2-1; 9 positions agree with TRBD2. Germline V gene data show CDR1 as DFQATT and CDR2 as SNEGSKA (reference sequence). The V gene end was trimmed by 1 base and the J gene end by 5 bases; junction bases not matched to a gene: 9. The CDR3 loop spans 16 amino acids. CDR3 sequence (DNA): TGCAGTGCTAGAGTATTTGGCGGGGGGGCGGACAATGAGCAGTTCTTC. Its translation: CSARVFGGGADNEQFF.

This clonotype was seen at least ten times. The chain couples TRBV13 to TRBJ2-3, with 11 bases lining up with TRBD2. J was trimmed by 2 bases and V by 5 bases; bases with no gene match: 12. CDR3 length: 18 amino acids. Germline lookup yields CDR1 PRHDT and CDR2 FYEKMQ (reference sequence). The CDR3 protein is CASSPEVLAGGFTDTQYF. In DNA, the CDR3 is TGTGCCAGCAGCCCAGAGGTGCTAGCGGGAGGCTTCACAGATACGCAGTATTTT.

The V gene is TRBV12-3 or TRBV12-4, the J gene TRBJ2-7; 7 positions agree with TRBD1. With 5 bases clipped from V and 7 bases from J, the junction kept 8 bases outside the gene matches. The CDR3 spans 13 residues. CDR3 residues: CASSPGQVTEQYF. The CDR3 DNA reads TGTGCCAGCAGTCCAGGACAGGTTACGGAGCAGTACTTC.

This clonotype is a singleton in its sample. The chain has TRBV20-1 and TRBJ2-7; 7 bases map to TRBD1. Germline CDR1 reads DFQATT; CDR2 reads SNEGSKA (reference sequence). The CDR3 sequence is 17 residues long. The V and J ends lost 0 bases and 2 bases, in that order; junction bases with no gene match: 13. The chain's CDR3 is CSARDLKTTGNPYEQYF. In DNA, the CDR3 is TGCAGTGCTAGAGATCTAAAAACGACAGGGAATCCCTACGAGCAGTACTTC.

CDR3 sequence reads: CASSQDFLSSGGAANEQFF. The DNA of the CDR3 is TGCGCCAGCAGCCAAGATTTCCTTTCTAGCGGGGGGGCCGCTAATGAGCAGTTCTTC. The chain has TRBV4-3 and TRBJ2-1, with 12 bases aligning to TRBD2. The trim removed 0 bases at V and 7 bases at J, leaving 13 bases unmatched. Germline CDR1 is LGHNA and CDR2 is YSLEER. The CDR3 covers 19 residues.

This chain joins TRBV20-1 and TRBJ2-3; a weak D match, TRBD1 (6 bases). The CDR3 sequence is 12 residues long. Germline V CDR1 and CDR2: DFQATT, SNEGSKA (reference sequence). Trimming stripped 3 bases from V and 3 bases from J, with 7 bases between. The CDR3 nucleotides are TGCAGTGCTAGCGACAGGACAGATACGCAGTATTTT. Protein product: CSASDRTDTQYF.

The table lists this clonotype with many counts. This chain connects TRBV6-6 to TRBJ2-1; D is undetermined. The CDR3 runs to 11 residues. The germline V gene encodes CDR1 MNHNY and CDR2 SVGAGI (reference sequence). The V end lost 4 bases, the J end lost 9 bases, and 7 bases lay between the germline ends. As DNA, the CDR3 is TGTGCCAGCAGTTGGATCGCTGAGCAGTTCTTC. Translated: CASSWIAEQFF.